This T cell receptor (beta chain) was sequenced for a study of cytomegalovirus exposure and HLA in healthy donors. Across the whole study: Of all 400 or so donors who were genotyped, 70% to 85% belonged to the Caucasian-associated ancestry cluster.

Concerning this clone: Its cognate antigen is unknown.

V was pared by 4 bases and J by 9 bases, with 19 bases between. CDR1 and CDR2 from the germline V gene are SNHLY and FYNNEI. CDR3 length equals 15 residues. Findings of the study overall: As was reported, the HLA-A and HLA-B alleles of most subjects were accurately predicted from TCR beta sequences. Equally common other TCR beta chains were less clonally expanded than HLA-associated ones, a later analysis found.

Each donor's status was that of a healthy bone marrow donor. Amplification used 60 Vbeta primers and 13 Jbeta primers. Sequencing used immunoSEQ multiplex PCR; TCRdb keeps in-frame clones, though not all of them. The sample records about 140,000 clones, 79% being singletons. The specimen was PBMCs. The receptor comes from a man aged 35-49 years in good health and CMV-seropositive. The rearrangement links TRBV2 to TRBJ2-1; the D gene is possibly TRBD1 (5 bases). The DNA of the CDR3 is TGTGCCAGCAGTGTTTTGGACACGACAGCCACTGAGCAGTTCTTC. Translation gives CASSVLDTTATEQFF.